This TCR beta chain emerged from a study of cytomegalovirus exposure and HLA in healthy donors. For the study at large: Researchers previously reported finding fewer than 120 million unique TCR beta sequences from 150 million to 200 million T cells.

This CDR3 is 15 amino acids long. The V gene's germline CDR1 is KGHSH and CDR2 LQKENI. The V and J ends lost 4 bases and 4 bases, in that order; junction bases with no gene match: 8. This clone was picked up one time. Antigen specificity is unknown. The PCR employed 60 Vbeta primers together with 13 Jbeta primers. The assay was immunoSEQ multiplex PCR, and TCRdb's table has in-frame clones only and misses some. The data hold under 200,000 clones, with 65% to 90% observed a single time. Broader study findings: The authors later found HLA-associated TCR beta chains more clonally expanded than equally common others. Both high specificity and high sensitivity reportedly marked the classifier's diagnosis of cytomegalovirus status.

This TCR was sampled from a human donor in good health. The rearrangement joins TRBV18 to TRBJ2-3; 7 nucleotides match TRBD1. Sequenced input: PBMCs. The CDR3 reads CASSQTGVAPDTQYF. CDR3 bases: TGTGCCAGCTCACAAACAGGGGTGGCACCAGATACGCAGTATTTT.